One T cell receptor beta chain is described in this entry. This entry belongs to a study of blood T cell repertoires in COVID-19. At the level of the study: COVID-19 samples collected from the United States, Italy and Spain covered acute and convalescent phases.

In the original analysis: Reference gene primer amplification in the assay estimated nucleated cell counts. Clones were read by immunoSEQ multiplex PCR, and TCRdb kept only the in-frame ones, dropping some. The DNA was the basis for D and trimming; V, J and clone size are from that table. The sample holds 140,000 to 150,000 clones, about 84% seen once. Looked up from germline, CDR1 is SGHVS and CDR2 is FNYEAQ. V dropped 5 bases and J dropped 1 base, with 8 bases sitting between them. The CDR3 consists of 13 residues. The receptor's source is a man aged 60 to 69 with active or convalescent COVID-19. The chain couples TRBV7-6 to TRBJ1-1, with a weak D call TRBD1 (5 bases). The sequenced sample consisted of peripheral blood. The chain's CDR3 is CASSRQQNTEAFF. The CDR3 coding sequence is TGTGCCAGCAGCAGACAGCAGAACACTGAAGCTTTCTTT. The full variable domain, with the rest looked up from reference TRBV7-6 and TRBJ1-1, is GAGVSQSPRYKVTKRGQDVALRCDPISGHVSLYWYRQALGQGPEFLTYFNYEAQQDKSGLPNDRFSAERPEGSISTLTIQRTEQRDSAMYRCASSRQQNTEAFFGQGTRLTVV.